These T cell receptor beta chains were read from a single sample in a study of blood T cell repertoires in COVID-19. The table came from immunoSEQ multiplex PCR; TCRdb's copy has only in-frame clones and leaves some out. Among over 80,000 clones listed, more than 75% were seen once. Sequencing was carried out using peripheral blood. The receptors shown here come from a human donor in a cohort sampled during active COVID-19. Each CDR3 is given without its conserved first and last residue.

>TRBJ2-2|TRBV7-8
ASSLASGGQGPGELF
>TRBJ2-2|TRBV2
ASSLRLAGETGELF
>TRBJ2-7|TRBV7-2
ASSSLTSGIYEQY
>TRBJ1-2|TRBV5-1
ASSLDRGVDYGYT
>TRBJ1-2|TRBV18
ASSPPTGRGYT
>TRBJ2-3|TRBV7-2
ASTDRRQGRSDTQY
>TRBJ2-2|TRBV6-5
ASSLARNTGELF
>TRBJ2-1|TRBV2
ASSIRRDRGPYEQF
>TRBJ2-7|TRBV28
ASSLTGLASYEQY
>TRBJ1-4|TRBV19
ASRRQGKNEKLF
>TRBJ2-7|TRBV5-6
ASSLLNSEQY
>TRBJ1-1|TRBV7-3
ASSPQRDASTAF
>TRBJ2-7|TRBV3-1/TRBV3-2
ASSRTVAGTGTYEQY
>TRBJ2-5|TRBV7-2
ASSFDSPGTQY
>TRBJ2-2|TRBV6-2/TRBV6-3
ASSFRGMGQGLAGELF
>TRBJ1-2|TRBV4-1
ASKSGTGGANYGYT
>TRBJ2-5|TRBV4-3
ASSQALLGSGTQY
>TRBJ2-7|TRBV9
ASSFGLADYEQY
>TRBJ1-2|TRBV4-1
ASSLRTGGNYGYT
>TRBJ2-1|TRBV5-6
ASSYGGYNEQF
>TRBJ2-7|TRBV11-1
ASSPVRRTEYEQY
>TRBJ1-2|TRBV10-3
AISEPSGGGGYT
>TRBJ2-1|TRBV4-3
ASSQDLAGRIEQF
>TRBJ2-1|TRBV4-3
ASSQEAGASYPYNEQF
>TRBJ2-6|TRBV19
ASSIDRSGGTYKSGANVLT
>TRBJ2-5|TRBV5-1
ASSYDARRTQY
>TRBJ2-3|TRBV7-9
ASIRLGTGGSGGTQY
>TRBJ2-5|TRBV19
ASSLAGGGRWETQY
>TRBJ2-7|TRBV4-1
ASSFSGSWDEQY
>TRBJ1-1|TRBV19
ASSGTGGGLGAF
>TRBJ1-5|TRBV27
ASSQWFRDREQPQH
>TRBJ2-5|TRBV28
ASSARSRGPRETQY
>TRBJ2-1|TRBV27
ASTGGPESYNEQF
>TRBJ2-1|TRBV7-3
ASSNGLAGGDEQF
>TRBJ2-3|TRBV5-4
ASSAQGERDTQY
>TRBJ2-7|TRBV6-5
ASRDNPGREQY
>TRBJ2-7|TRBV27
ASSPGQGSSYEQY
>TRBJ2-6|TRBV7-9
ASSLGSSGRRAGANVLT
>TRBJ1-5|TRBV19
ASSIVTGLGNNQPQH
>TRBJ1-5|TRBV5-1
ASSFGGQDQPQH
>TRBJ2-1|TRBV6-1
ASSGTYPRLAEISYNEQF
>TRBJ1-1|TRBV10-3
AISESTGGFTEAF
>TRBJ2-7|TRBV19
ASSISSGMSYEQY
>TRBJ2-2|TRBV27
ASSRNTGELF
>TRBJ2-3|TRBV10-2
ASSDPLVDSSTDTQY
>TRBJ2-5|TRBV2
ASTQWGGPQETQY
>TRBJ2-1|TRBV18
ASSPPVDNEQF
>TRBJ2-3|TRBV4-1
ASSQRLAGDTDTQY
>TRBJ2-7|TRBV11-2
ASRPPGHQNGAYEQY
>TRBJ2-1|TRBV11-2
ASSLDRSNEQF